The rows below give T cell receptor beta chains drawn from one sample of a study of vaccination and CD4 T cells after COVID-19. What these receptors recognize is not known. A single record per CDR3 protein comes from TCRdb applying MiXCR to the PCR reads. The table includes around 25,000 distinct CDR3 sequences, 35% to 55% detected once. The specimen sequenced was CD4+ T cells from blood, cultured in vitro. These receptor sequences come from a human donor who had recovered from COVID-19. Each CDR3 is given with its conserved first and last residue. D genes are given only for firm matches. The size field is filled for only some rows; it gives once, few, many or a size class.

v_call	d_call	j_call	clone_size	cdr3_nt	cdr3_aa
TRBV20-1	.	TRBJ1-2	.	TGCAGTGCAAAAACGGGGGGGGACGGCTACACCTTC	CSAKTGGDGYTF
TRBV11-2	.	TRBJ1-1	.	TGTGCCAGCAGCCAAGGACCGGCTGAAGCTTTCTTT	CASSQGPAEAFF
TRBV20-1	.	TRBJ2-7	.	TGCAGTGCTAGAGACATCCTCGCTGGAGACCACTACGAGCAGTACTTC	CSARDILAGDHYEQYF
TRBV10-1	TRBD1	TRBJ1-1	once	TGCGCCAGCAGTTGGGAAACCGGGACAGGGATCACTGAAGCTTTCTTT	CASSWETGTGITEAFF
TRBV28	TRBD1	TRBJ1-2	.	TGTGCCAGCAGATCGACAGGGGGATTATATGGCTACACCTTC	CASRSTGGLYGYTF
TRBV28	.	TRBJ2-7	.	TGTGCCAGCAGTTTGCGGCAGGGGATCACCTACGAGCAGTACTTC	CASSLRQGITYEQYF
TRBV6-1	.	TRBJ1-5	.	TGTGCCAGCAGCAAAATGGGGGGAGGAAATCAGCCCCAGCATTTT	CASSKMGGGNQPQHF
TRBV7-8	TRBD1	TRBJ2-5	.	TGTGCCAGCAGCTTCCAGACAGGGCTAGAGACCCAGTACTTC	CASSFQTGLETQYF
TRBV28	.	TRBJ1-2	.	TGTGCCAGCAGTCGAGACCAGGTGTATGGCTACACCTTC	CASSRDQVYGYTF
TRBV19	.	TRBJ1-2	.	TGTGCCAGTAGTATAGGGGCGGGGGCAGGCTATGGCTACACCTTC	CASSIGAGAGYGYTF
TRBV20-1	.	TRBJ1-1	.	TGCAGTGCTATTGACCTCCGAGGATGGACTGAAGCTTTCTTT	CSAIDLRGWTEAFF
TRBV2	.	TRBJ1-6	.	TGTGCCAGCAGTCCGTCAGGGAGATGGAGTTTTAATTCACCCCTCCACTTT	CASSPSGRWSFNSPLHF
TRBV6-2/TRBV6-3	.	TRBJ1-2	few	TGTGCCAGCAGTTACGGGCAGGGGCGGGCGGACTACACCTTC	CASSYGQGRADYTF
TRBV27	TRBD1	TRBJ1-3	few	TGTGCCAGCAGTTTAGCCCCATCAGGGGGGACTGGAAACACCATATATTTT	CASSLAPSGGTGNTIYF
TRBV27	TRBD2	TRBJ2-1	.	TGTGCCAGCAAACGGCCGGGACTAGCGGGAGAGCCGAGCTCCTACAATGAGCAGTTCTTC	CASKRPGLAGEPSSYNEQFF
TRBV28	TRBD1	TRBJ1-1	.	TGTGCCAGCAGATCCCAGGGGGCGGACACTGAAGCTTTCTTT	CASRSQGADTEAFF
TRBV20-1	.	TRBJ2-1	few	TGCAGTGCTAGAAGACAGCTTTTCGATGAGCAGTTCTTC	CSARRQLFDEQFF
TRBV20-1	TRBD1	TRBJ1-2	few	TGCAACATTGACAGGGGAAATGGCTACACCTTC	CNIDRGNGYTF
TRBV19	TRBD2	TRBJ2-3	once	TGTGCCAGTAGTATGGTAGCGGGAGCGAACACAGATACGCAGTATTTT	CASSMVAGANTDTQYF